What follows are 5 T cell receptor beta chains derived from one specimen sequenced in a study of shared clonotypes between healthy human individuals. Method: immunoSEQ multiplex PCR; TCRdb's copy keeps in-frame clones and lacks some. This sample carries about 460,000 clones, 75% to 80% of them seen once, and the ten largest clones take more than 10%. Sequencing was performed on PBMCs. Receptors were obtained from a woman in her forties in good health. Some clones in this sample may be carry-over from other donors' samples.

A note on this clone: The junction and the germline gene differ at one end; a read error may be behind it. The chain couples TRBV5-1 to TRBJ2-2; D is unclear. Germline V gives CDR1 SGHRS, CDR2 YFSETQ. The CDR3 is 12 residues long. The CDR3: CASNLNTGELFF. The CDR3 DNA is TGCGCCAGCAACTTGAACACCGGGGAGCTGTTTTTT.

The chain is built from TRBV7-9 and TRBJ1-2, with unresolved D. Germline-derived CDR1 and CDR2 are SEHNR and FQNEAQ (reference sequence). Trimming pared 2 bases from V and 0 bases from J, leaving 7 bases between. This CDR3 is 14 amino acids long. CDR3 protein: CASSLTDTNYGYTF. The CDR3 coding sequence is TGTGCCAGCAGCTTAACAGACACTAACTATGGCTACACCTTC. The whole variable domain, remainder taken from reference TRBV7-9 and TRBJ1-2, is DTGVSQNPRHKITKRGQNVTFRCDPISEHNRLYWYRQTLGQGPEFLTYFQNEAQLEKSRLLSDRFSAERPKGSFSTLEIQRTEQGDSAMYLCASSLTDTNYGYTFGSGTRLTVV.

The chain recombines TRBV7-2 with TRBJ2-7; perhaps TRBD2 as D (6 bases). The V and J ends lost 4 bases and 2 bases respectively, with 18 bases between them. There are 16 residues in the CDR3. The germline gives CDR1 SGHTA, CDR2 FQGNSA. The CDR3 DNA is TGTGCCAGCAGCTCGAGGACTACATCTTCGACCTACGAGCAGTACTTC. Protein product: CASSSRTTSSTYEQYF.

This clone has ten or more counts. This sample includes further DNA sequences coding for the same CDR3. This CDR3 reads CASSPRGGDEKLFF. CDR3 bases: TGTGCCAGCTCACCACGAGGGGGGGACGAAAAACTGTTTTTT. The chain has TRBV18 and TRBJ1-4, with D possibly matching TRBD1 (6 bases). Germline values: CDR1 KGHSH, CDR2 LQKENI. The V end lost 1 base, the J end lost 8 bases, and 11 bases lay between the germline ends. The CDR3 totals 14 residues. Full variable domain (remainder filled in from reference TRBV18 and TRBJ1-4): NAGVMQNPRHLVRRRGQEARLRCSPMKGHSHVYWYRQLPEEGLKFMVYLQKENIIDESGMPKERFSAEFPKEGPSILRIQQVVRGDSAAYFCASSPRGGDEKLFFGSGTQLSVL.

This clone was observed many times. This chain's CDR3 is CASSPGPNPSAQYF. The CDR3 DNA follows: TGTGCCAGCTCACCAGGGCCCAACCCTTCAGCCCAGTACTTC. The chain has TRBV18 and TRBJ2-5; D call uncertain. This CDR3 region has 14 residues. Germline V gene data show CDR1 as KGHSH and CDR2 as LQKENI. V was shortened by 2 bases and J by 9 bases, with 16 bases between the two germline ends.